Shown below are 19 T cell receptor beta chains from a single sample sequenced in a study of T cells in localized non-small cell lung cancer. Clones were read by immunoSEQ multiplex PCR, and TCRdb kept only the in-frame ones, dropping some. The profile covers 25,000 to 35,000 clones, with approximately 84% appearing a single time and 4% to 5.5% taken by the ten largest. Specimen: peripheral blood mononuclear cells, collected before any cancer treatment. Receptor source: a man aged 40 to 75 with stage III lung adenocarcinoma.

This chain connects TRBV5-1 to TRBJ1-2, with D unresolved. The V end lost 1 base, the J end lost 1 base, and 2 bases lay between the germline ends. The CDR3 extends over 12 amino acids. Looked up from germline, CDR1 is SGHRS and CDR2 is YFSETQ. CDR3 bases: TGCGCCAGCAGCTTGCGTAACTATGGCTACACCTTC. This codes for CASSLRNYGYTF.

The chain joins TRBV11-2 to TRBJ2-2, with D possibly being TRBD2 (5 bases). Trimming removed 5 bases at V and 5 bases at J, with 21 bases between. CDR1 is SGHAT, CDR2 FQNNGV, per germline. The CDR3 runs 17 residues. CDR3: CASSLASGMARTGELFF. The CDR3 coding sequence is TGTGCCAGCAGCCTAGCCTCGGGCATGGCGCGAACCGGGGAGCTGTTTTTT.

The chain recombines TRBV7-3 with TRBJ1-1; tentative D call: TRBD1 (5 bases). Per germline, CDR1 SGHTA and CDR2 FQGTGA. The CDR3 loop spans 14 amino acids. Trimming pared 1 base from V and 1 base from J, leaving 7 bases between. The CDR3 DNA sequence: TGTGCCAGCAGCTTAATTGGGGGGAACACTGAAGCTTTCTTT. Translated: CASSLIGGNTEAFF.

This sequence joins TRBV27 and TRBJ1-6; D is undetermined. This CDR3 contains 12 residues. V was clipped by 2 bases and J by 12 bases, with 8 bases between them. Germline lookup yields CDR1 MNHEY and CDR2 SMNVEV (reference sequence). The CDR3 here is CASSLGVGPLHF. In DNA form, the CDR3 reads TGTGCCAGCAGTTTAGGCGTAGGACCCCTCCACTTT.

CDR3 bases: TGTGCCAGCAGCTTTAGTGGTACTGAAGCTTTCTTT. Protein product: CASSFSGTEAFF. The V call is TRBV5-5, the J call TRBJ1-1; no firm D call. Deletions cut 2 bases from V and 5 bases from J, with 7 bases between. The CDR3 is made up of 12 amino acids. Germline V gene lookup returns CDR1 SGHKS and CDR2 YYEKEE (reference sequence).

This rearrangement joins TRBV5-6 to TRBJ1-2; D remains unclear. V lost 4 bases and J lost 4, with 17 bases in between. The germline V gene encodes CDR1 SGHDT and CDR2 YYEEEE. The CDR3 runs to 15 residues. The CDR3 region is CASSGRAGIGYGYTF. The CDR3 DNA reads TGTGCCAGCAGCGGGCGGGCAGGAATTGGCTATGGCTACACCTTC.

The chain recombines TRBV7-8 with TRBJ2-3; D is perhaps TRBD2 (6 bases). The CDR3 has 13 residues. Trimming took 2 bases from V and 5 from J, leaving 8 bases between them. From germline, CDR1 is SGHVS and CDR2 FQNEAQ. The CDR3 region is CASSLREVDTQYF. The CDR3 DNA sequence: TGTGCCAGCAGCTTAAGGGAGGTAGATACGCAGTATTTT.

This chain uses TRBV5-1 with TRBJ2-7, with a possible D match to TRBD2 (5 bases). Germline CDR1 reads SGHRS; CDR2 reads YFSETQ. The length of the CDR3 is 14 residues. Trimming pared 4 bases from V and 3 bases from J, leaving 14 bases between. The CDR3 reads CASSPESGFYEQYF. In nucleotides, the CDR3 is TGCGCCAGCAGCCCGGAAAGCGGCTTCTACGAGCAGTACTTC.

This clone was counted a few times. V is TRBV13 and J is TRBJ2-1; D might be TRBD2 (5 bases). The length of the CDR3 is 13 residues. Trimming cost V 0 bases and J 12 bases, with 12 bases left between them. Germline assignment: CDR1 PRHDT and CDR2 FYEKMQ (reference sequence). This chain's CDR3 is CASSLGKLVRQFF. Here the CDR3 DNA reads TGTGCCAGCAGCTTAGGAAAACTAGTCAGGCAGTTCTTC.

The chain joins TRBV28 to TRBJ2-3, with unresolved D. Trimming shortened V by 4 bases and J by 2 bases, and 4 bases separated the two germline ends. This CDR3 region has 12 residues. Germline V lookup: CDR1 MDHEN, CDR2 SYDVKM. CDR3: CASSSYTDTQYF. The CDR3 DNA is TGTGCCAGCAGTTCGTACACAGATACGCAGTATTTT.

This chain links TRBV11-1 with TRBJ1-3, with D uncertain. V lost 5 bases, J lost 1 base, and 9 bases lay in between. The germline gives CDR1 SGHAT, CDR2 FQDESV (reference sequence). CDR3 length equals 14 residues. The CDR3 loop is CASSQGLSGNTIYF. The CDR3 bases are TGTGCCAGCAGCCAAGGACTATCTGGAAACACCATATATTTT.

The chain recombines TRBV6-1 with TRBJ2-3, with D perhaps given as TRBD1 or TRBD2 (6 bases each). The CDR3 has 14 residues. CDR1 and CDR2 from the germline V gene are MNHNS and SASEGT. The V gene lost 10 bases and the J gene lost 1 base, with 15 bases spanning the gap. The CDR3 spells CATKGGSGTDTQYF. The CDR3 coding sequence is TGTGCCACAAAGGGGGGATCGGGCACAGATACGCAGTATTTT.

The V and J genes are TRBV9 and TRBJ2-3; D gene uncertain. The CDR3 consists of 15 residues. Germline V CDR1 and CDR2: SGDLS, YYNGEE. V was shortened by 0 bases and J by 4 bases, with 12 bases between the two germline ends. The CDR3 region is CASSVGGNGADTQYF. CDR3 nucleotide sequence: TGTGCCAGCAGCGTAGGGGGAAACGGCGCAGATACGCAGTATTTT. Filled out from reference TRBV9 and TRBJ2-3, the complete variable domain reads DSGVTQTPKHLITATGQRVTLRCSPRSGDLSVYWYQQSLDQGLQFLIQYYNGEERAKGNILERFSAQQFPDLHSELNLSSLELGDSALYFCASSVGGNGADTQYFGPGTRLTVL.

The chain recombines TRBV7-9 with TRBJ2-3, with 10 positions matching TRBD1. The ends lost 7 bases at V and 4 bases at J; junction bases unmatched: 8. The CDR3 spans 15 residues. Germline V gives CDR1 SEHNR, CDR2 FQNEAQ (reference sequence). The CDR3 is CASTFGTGVADTQYF. CDR3 DNA sequence: TGTGCCAGCACATTTGGGACAGGGGTGGCAGATACGCAGTATTTT. The whole variable domain, filled in from reference TRBV7-9 and TRBJ2-3, reads DTGVSQNPRHKITKRGQNVTFRCDPISEHNRLYWYRQTLGQGPEFLTYFQNEAQLEKSRLLSDRFSAERPKGSFSTLEIQRTEQGDSAMYLCASTFGTGVADTQYFGPGTRLTVL.

The gene calls are TRBV2 and TRBJ2-3; unclear D gene. Per the germline V gene, CDR1 is SNHLY and CDR2 is FYNNEI. This CDR3 has 16 amino acids. Trimming took 1 base from V and 0 from J, leaving 11 bases between them. CDR3 DNA: TGTGCCAGCAGTGAAGGTGGACCCTCTAGCACAGATACGCAGTATTTT. This codes for CASSEGGPSSTDTQYF.

V and J are TRBV25-1 and TRBJ1-6, with TRBD1 identical over 10 bases. CDR1 and CDR2 from the germline V gene are MGHDK and SYGVNS. V dropped 4 bases and J dropped 8; count of bases not matched to a gene: 8. The length of the CDR3 is 16 residues. CDR3 DNA sequence: TGTGCCAGCAGTGGGGTAAAGACAGGGGGCGATTCACCCCTCCACTTT. Protein product: CASSGVKTGGDSPLHF.

The chain combines TRBV15 with TRBJ1-1; tentatively, D is TRBD1 (5 bases). CDR1 is LNHNV and CDR2 is YYDKDF in the germline V gene (reference sequence). V shed 5 bases and J shed 6 bases, with 13 bases lying between them. There are 13 residues in the CDR3. CDR3 amino acids: CATSYGTAAEAFF. CDR3 sequence (DNA): TGTGCCACCAGCTACGGGACTGCAGCTGAAGCTTTCTTT.

This chain connects TRBV11-3 to TRBJ2-1; 11 bases are shared with TRBD1. After removal of 4 bases from V and 6 bases from J, the junction contained 2 bases not matched to a gene. The CDR3 is made up of 14 amino acids. Germline V gene data show CDR1 as SGHNT and CDR2 as YENEEA. CDR3 in amino acids: CASSSGTGGNEQFF. CDR3 sequence (DNA): TGTGCCAGCAGCTCCGGGACAGGGGGCAATGAGCAGTTCTTC.

This clone was found once. The V and J genes are TRBV19 and TRBJ2-3; TRBD1 is a possible D gene (7 bases). Trimming shortened V by 7 bases and J by 3 bases, and 14 bases separated the two germline ends. The germline V gene encodes CDR1 LNHDA and CDR2 SQIVND (reference sequence). This CDR3 is built from 14 residues. CDR3 DNA: TGTGCCAGTAAGGTTTCAGGGGGGACAGATACGCAGTATTTT. As protein: CASKVSGGTDTQYF.